This TCR beta chain was recovered during a study of identical twins. The CDR3 runs 11 residues. With 8 bases removed from V and 6 bases from J, the gap between germline ends came to 13 bases. Per the germline V gene, CDR1 is DFQATT and CDR2 is SNEGSKA (reference sequence). Study observations and caveats: Out-of-frame alpha sequences common to twins exhibited an excess of low generation probability. Models underestimated TCR alpha sharing (out-of-frame) in monozygotic twins.

A template switching step contributed a universal primer site, while unique molecular identifiers were present in the cDNA. From the 5' RACE reads, TCRdb called clonotypes with MiXCR, one entry per CDR3 protein. The sample contains 450,000 to 600,000 distinct CDR3 sequences, about 22% of which appear only once. On this clonotype itself: Its antigen is as yet unknown.

These data also formed part of another study, on yellow fever vaccine responses in identical twins.

The receptor comes from a woman between 18 and 29 years old in good health. The V and J genes are TRBV20-1 and TRBJ1-1; D not resolved. Specimen: CD4+ T cells sorted from blood. This CDR3 is CSILRVSEAFF. CDR3 bases: TGCAGTATCTTAAGGGTTTCTGAAGCTTTCTTT.